The 2 T cell receptor beta chains in this list originate from one sample, sequenced in a study of cytomegalovirus exposure and HLA in healthy donors. The PCR ran on 60 Vbeta and 13 Jbeta primers. Using immunoSEQ multiplex PCR, the repertoire was profiled, and TCRdb retains in-frame clones only, with some absent. Its clone listing holds about 110,000 clones. The sample consisted of PBMCs. These receptors originate from a young man in good health and CMV-seronegative.

J is TRBJ2-6 and V is TRBV9; TRBD1 matches 7 bases. Trimming cost V 0 bases and J 2 bases; bases outside gene matches: 8. The CDR3 is made up of 18 amino acids. Per germline, CDR1 SGDLS and CDR2 YYNGEE. The CDR3 spells CASSVEGVGGTGANVLTF. CDR3 coding DNA: TGTGCCAGCAGCGTAGAGGGGGTAGGGGGCACTGGGGCCAACGTCCTGACTTTC.

The chain combines TRBV6-1 with TRBJ1-1; D is unresolved. Trimming stripped 7 bases from V and 6 bases from J, with 6 bases between. Germline V gene lookup returns CDR1 MNHNS and CDR2 SASEGT. The CDR3 has 10 residues. The CDR3 is CASNEPEAFF. The CDR3 nucleotides are TGTGCCAGCAACGAGCCTGAAGCTTTCTTT.